A selection of T cell receptor beta chains follows, all from one sample in a study of regulatory T cells in long-lasting Graves disease. TCRdb used MiXCR to reprocess the multiplex PCR reads, holding one entry per CDR3 protein. The table has approximately 440,000 distinct CDR3 sequences, 20% to 30% seen once. Sequenced material: peripheral blood mononuclear cells (PBMCs), taken when the disease was refractory, from a patient treated with antithyroid drugs. The receptors were sampled from a female donor with Graves disease. Both conserved end residues are part of each CDR3. Fields, in order: V gene, J gene, D gene, clone size, CDR3 DNA, CDR3 protein. D genes are given only for firm matches. Expanded clones get a size class; other rows say once, few or many, or leave the size out.

v_gene: TRBV3-1
j_gene: TRBJ2-1
d_gene: TRBD2
abundance: -
CDR3nt: TGTGCCAGCAGCCAAGAACCAAGCGGGAGCGGTGAGCAGTTCTTC
CDR3aa: CASSQEPSGSGEQFF

v_gene: TRBV28
j_gene: TRBJ2-5
d_gene: TRBD2
abundance: many
CDR3nt: TGTGCCAGCAGTTTACCGACTAGCGGGAGGCTTAAGGAGACCCAGTACTTC
CDR3aa: CASSLPTSGRLKETQYF

v_gene: TRBV6-1
j_gene: TRBJ1-5
d_gene: -
abundance: few
CDR3nt: TGTGCCAGCAGGATTGGACGTGCGAGCAATCAGCCCCAGCATTTT
CDR3aa: CASRIGRASNQPQHF

v_gene: TRBV7-3
j_gene: TRBJ2-1
d_gene: -
abundance: -
CDR3nt: TGTGCCAGCAGCTTAACGGCAGGGGTTGGTGAGCAGTTCTTC
CDR3aa: CASSLTAGVGEQFF

v_gene: TRBV20-1
j_gene: TRBJ2-7
d_gene: -
abundance: few
CDR3nt: TGCAGTGCTAGTTTACTAGCTGGCTACGAGCAGTACTTC
CDR3aa: CSASLLAGYEQYF

v_gene: TRBV2
j_gene: TRBJ1-5
d_gene: -
abundance: many
CDR3nt: TGTGCCAGCAGTGAATCGACCCGTTCGCGCAATCAGCCCCAGCATTTT
CDR3aa: CASSESTRSRNQPQHF

v_gene: TRBV24-1
j_gene: TRBJ1-3
d_gene: -
abundance: -
CDR3nt: TGTGCCACCAGTGTAGGCTCCTCTGGAAACACCATATATTTT
CDR3aa: CATSVGSSGNTIYF

v_gene: TRBV6-1
j_gene: TRBJ1-2
d_gene: TRBD1
abundance: few
CDR3nt: TGTGCCAGCAGTCCCAGGGGGCAAAACTATGGCTACACCTTC
CDR3aa: CASSPRGQNYGYTF

v_gene: TRBV19
j_gene: TRBJ1-5
d_gene: TRBD1
abundance: few
CDR3nt: TGTGCCAGTAGTACCTACTCGGGACAGCGAAATCAGCCCCAGCATTTT
CDR3aa: CASSTYSGQRNQPQHF

v_gene: TRBV7-8
j_gene: TRBJ1-5
d_gene: -
abundance: -
CDR3nt: TGTGCCAGCAGCTTAGACTGGAACTCCGATCAGCCCCAGCATTTT
CDR3aa: CASSLDWNSDQPQHF

v_gene: TRBV5-1
j_gene: TRBJ2-2
d_gene: -
abundance: -
CDR3nt: TGCGCCAGCAGCTTGGTTCGGGACGGGGAGCTGTTTTTT
CDR3aa: CASSLVRDGELFF

v_gene: TRBV27
j_gene: TRBJ1-2
d_gene: -
abundance: few
CDR3nt: TGTGCCAGCAGTTCGGACCCGAGTTTCGGGTATGGCTACACCTTC
CDR3aa: CASSSDPSFGYGYTF

v_gene: TRBV28
j_gene: TRBJ2-7
d_gene: -
abundance: many
CDR3nt: TGTGCCAGCAAGGTGCCGATATCCTACGAGCAGTACTTC
CDR3aa: CASKVPISYEQYF

v_gene: TRBV20-1
j_gene: TRBJ1-5
d_gene: -
abundance: -
CDR3nt: TGCAGTGCTAGAGATCTACAGACCCGGGTTTTATATCAGCCCCAGCATTTT
CDR3aa: CSARDLQTRVLYQPQHF

v_gene: TRBV20-1
j_gene: TRBJ2-3
d_gene: -
abundance: -
CDR3nt: TGCAGTGCTAGAGTTGCAGGGGTCACAGATACGCAGTATTTT
CDR3aa: CSARVAGVTDTQYF

v_gene: TRBV20-1
j_gene: TRBJ2-5
d_gene: -
abundance: -
CDR3nt: TGCAGTGCTAGACCTCGGACAAACCAAGAGACCCAGTACTTC
CDR3aa: CSARPRTNQETQYF

v_gene: TRBV20-1
j_gene: TRBJ1-2
d_gene: -
abundance: -
CDR3nt: TGCAGTGCTTGGCCCACGACCATCGGCTACACCTTC
CDR3aa: CSAWPTTIGYTF

v_gene: TRBV28
j_gene: TRBJ1-5
d_gene: TRBD1
abundance: many
CDR3nt: TGTGCCAGCAATTCCCCGGGACAGGGGATGTATCAGCCCCAGCATTTT
CDR3aa: CASNSPGQGMYQPQHF

v_gene: TRBV28
j_gene: TRBJ1-1
d_gene: -
abundance: few
CDR3nt: TGTGCCAGCAGTTTGGAGACAGAGAGCACTGAAGCTTTCTTT
CDR3aa: CASSLETESTEAFF

v_gene: TRBV6-5
j_gene: TRBJ2-1
d_gene: TRBD2
abundance: -
CDR3nt: TGTGCCAGCAGTTACTCGACTTACGGGACTAGCGGGATTCTTGAGCAGTTCTTC
CDR3aa: CASSYSTYGTSGILEQFF

v_gene: TRBV29-1
j_gene: TRBJ2-2
d_gene: TRBD2
abundance: -
CDR3nt: TGCAGCGTTGAAGAAGTCCTAGCGGGAGGTTCCGGGGAGCTGTTTTTT
CDR3aa: CSVEEVLAGGSGELFF

v_gene: TRBV20-1
j_gene: TRBJ2-7
d_gene: TRBD2
abundance: -
CDR3nt: TGCAGTGCTGGAGCGGGAGCTCTATACGAGCAGTACTTC
CDR3aa: CSAGAGALYEQYF